Following are 4 T cell receptor beta chains from one sample sequenced in a study of CD8 T cells in ankylosing spondylitis (dated by TCRdb to 2015 to 2018). Overall results and qualifications from the work: Blood from ankylosing spondylitis patients appeared to be characterized by a TCR beta motif composed of several highly homologous amino acid variants.

Receptors were amplified or captured by 5' RACE. The sequencer listed for this sample is Illumina HiSeq 2500. Using fastp at Q25 and MiXCR, TCRdb reprocessed the public reads and kept productive beta chains. Entries are consolidated by CDR3 protein sequence, retaining the most common genes and DNA. The sample has over 600,000 distinct CDR3 sequences on record, around 20% of them singletons. Around 19% of the sample is held by the ten biggest clonotypes. The antigens of these receptors remain unknown. Sequencing used blood, either unsorted or a sorted T cell fraction (not recorded which). The receptors come from a male donor with ankylosing spondylitis.

The chain uses TRBV15 and TRBJ2-3; the match to TRBD2 covers 11 bases. V lost 4 bases and J lost 3; bases outside the gene matches: 6. The CDR3 has 16 residues. Germline V gene lookup returns CDR1 LNHNV and CDR2 YYDKDF (reference sequence). In nucleotides, the CDR3 is TGTGCCACCAGCAAAGGGAGGACTAGCGGGACAGATACGCAGTATTTT. Its protein is CATSKGRTSGTDTQYF.

This clonotype was counted only a few times. The rearrangement links TRBV29-1 to TRBJ2-7; 8 positions agree with TRBD1. CDR1 and CDR2 (germline): SQVTM, ANQGSEA. J lost 5 bases, V lost 5 bases, and 11 bases had no gene match. CDR3 length equals 14 residues. This CDR3 reads CSVLYRDRGDEQYF. The DNA for the CDR3 is TGCAGCGTTCTATATCGAGACAGGGGAGACGAGCAGTACTTC.

This clonotype has just a few counts. The chain's CDR3 is CASSPGTGVSTDTQYF. The CDR3 DNA reads as TGTGCCAGCAGCCCCGGGACAGGGGTGAGCACAGATACGCAGTATTTT. The chain employs TRBV6-5 and TRBJ2-3, with 10 bases lining up with TRBD1. V gave up 6 bases and J gave up 0 bases; unmatched junction bases: 6. The CDR3 consists of 16 residues. Per germline, CDR1 MNHEY and CDR2 SVGAGI.

This clonotype was seen only a few times. The rearrangement links TRBV5-1 to TRBJ1-2, with D unclear. From germline, CDR1 is SGHRS and CDR2 YFSETQ. The CDR3 sequence is 13 residues long. Trimming pared 4 bases from V and 3 bases from J, leaving 10 bases between. The CDR3 coding sequence is TGCGCCAGCAGCGCCTCCGGGGACTATGGCTACACCTTC. Its protein product is CASSASGDYGYTF.